These 6 T cell receptor beta chains were all obtained from the same sample, sequenced in a study of monozygotic twins with cystic fibrosis. Profiling relied on immunoSEQ multiplex PCR, and the TCRdb table lists in-frame clones only, not all of them. Among 30,000 or so clones listed, 90% to 97% were seen once. The sequencing sample was made of blood. The receptors were sampled from a girl aged 2 to 10 with cystic fibrosis.

V gene TRBV7-4 combines with J gene TRBJ2-7; D ambiguous. V was shortened by 1 base and J by 9 bases, with 4 bases between the two germline ends. Germline lookup yields CDR1 SGHVT and CDR2 SQSDAQ. CDR3 length equals 10 residues. This chain's CDR3 is CASSLGWQYF. CDR3 coding DNA: TGTGCCAGCAGCTTAGGGTGGCAGTACTTC.

The count of this clone is one. V gene TRBV5-1 combines with J gene TRBJ2-3; D is ambiguous. Germline V lookup: CDR1 SGHRS, CDR2 YFSETQ. The CDR3 has 13 amino acids. The V end was cut by 0 bases, the J end by 10 bases, with 12 bases between. This CDR3 reads CASSLALSLSQYF. Here the CDR3 DNA reads TGCGCCAGCAGCTTGGCCCTAAGCCTGTCGCAGTATTTT.

The chain carries TRBV6-5 and TRBJ2-3; 12 bases agree with TRBD2. Germline V gene sequence: CDR1 MNHEY, CDR2 SVGAGI. Trimming removed 6 bases from V and 6 bases from J; junction bases left unmatched: 7. The CDR3 length is 15 residues. This CDR3 is CASRQTSGSIDTQYF. CDR3 nucleotide sequence: TGTGCCAGCAGACAGACTAGCGGGAGTATCGATACGCAGTATTTT.

The chain is built from TRBV7-8 and TRBJ1-2; 7 nucleotides match TRBD1. CDR1 SGHVS and CDR2 FQNEAQ come from the germline V gene. V lost 5 bases, J lost 2 bases, and 14 bases stayed unmatched. The CDR3 contains 17 residues. In DNA form, the CDR3 reads TGTGCCAGCAGCCCTCTAAAGGGGGCGGACGTAAACTATGGCTACACCTTC. Translation gives CASSPLKGADVNYGYTF.

CDR3 protein: CASSFGQQETQYF. In DNA form, the CDR3 reads TGCGCCAGCAGCTTCGGGCAGCAAGAGACCCAGTACTTC. The chain links TRBV5-1 to TRBJ2-5, with D unclear. This CDR3 spans 13 amino acids. The germline V gene has CDR1 SGHRS and CDR2 YFSETQ. The V gene lost 2 bases and the J gene lost 2 bases, with 7 bases spanning the gap.

This clone was counted a few times. The chain employs TRBV5-1 and TRBJ1-1; 11 bases agree with TRBD1. The CDR3 has 14 amino acids. The J segment lost 5 bases and the V segment lost 7 bases, leaving 7 bases of the junction unmatched. Germline V gene data show CDR1 as SGHRS and CDR2 as YFSETQ. CDR3 amino acids: CASGEGQGDTEAFF. CDR3 nucleotides: TGCGCCAGCGGGGAGGGACAGGGGGATACTGAAGCTTTCTTT.